Below, 10 T cell receptor beta chains from the same sample are listed, as sequenced in a study of blood T cell repertoires in COVID-19. TCRdb's copy holds only in-frame clones and misses some; the assay was immunoSEQ multiplex PCR. The sample has around 120,000 clones, around 89% seen once. Sequencing was done on a sample of peripheral blood. Receptor source: a human donor in a cohort sampled during active COVID-19.

The chain uses TRBV29-1 and TRBJ1-1; 11 bases fit TRBD1. This CDR3 comprises 14 residues. J gave up 5 bases and V 4 bases, and 6 bases lay outside the gene matches. CDR1 and CDR2 from the germline V gene are SQVTM and ANQGSEA. CDR3 sequence: CSVAYGTGGTEAFF. CDR3 nucleotides: TGCAGCGTTGCATACGGGACAGGGGGAACTGAAGCTTTCTTT.

This rearrangement joins TRBV20-1 to TRBJ1-5; no firm D call. This CDR3 is built from 15 residues. Germline V gene data show CDR1 as DFQATT and CDR2 as SNEGSKA (reference sequence). V gave up 3 bases and J gave up 0 bases, with 12 bases separating them. CDR3 sequence: CSASSQIYSNQPQHF. DNA for the CDR3: TGCAGTGCTAGTTCCCAGATTTATAGCAATCAGCCCCAGCATTTT.

V usage is TRBV6-5 and J usage is TRBJ1-1, with D maybe TRBD1 (5 bases). The CDR3 totals 15 residues. V dropped 7 bases and J dropped 5 bases, with 20 bases sitting between them. Germline V gene sequence: CDR1 MNHEY, CDR2 SVGAGI. The CDR3 loop reads CASTQGWSGGTEAFF. Here the CDR3 DNA reads TGTGCCAGCACGCAGGGTTGGTCGGGAGGGACTGAAGCTTTCTTT.

The chain combines TRBV9 with TRBJ2-1; 8 bases fit TRBD1. CDR3 length: 15 amino acids. V gave up 0 bases and J gave up 6 bases; unmatched junction bases: 5. Germline V gene lookup returns CDR1 SGDLS and CDR2 YYNGEE. The CDR3 nucleotides are TGTGCCAGCAGCGTAGAACAGGGGGGCTCCAATGAGCAGTTCTTC. Translated, it gives CASSVEQGGSNEQFF. The whole variable domain, filled in from reference TRBV9 and TRBJ2-1, reads DSGVTQTPKHLITATGQRVTLRCSPRSGDLSVYWYQQSLDQGLQFLIQYYNGEERAKGNILERFSAQQFPDLHSELNLSSLELGDSALYFCASSVEQGGSNEQFFGPGTRLTVL.

This clone was seen just once. The rearrangement links TRBV6-5 to TRBJ2-1; the match to TRBD2 covers 13 bases. The V gene's germline CDR1 is MNHEY and CDR2 SVGAGI. The V and J ends lost 9 bases and 4 bases, in that order; junction bases with no gene match: 3. CDR3 length: 14 amino acids. The CDR3 sequence is CASGTSGMYNEQFF. In DNA, the CDR3 is TGTGCCAGTGGGACTAGCGGGATGTACAATGAGCAGTTCTTC.

The genes are TRBV5-1 and TRBJ1-2, with D maybe TRBD1 (6 bases). CDR3 length: 13 residues. Trimming left V 0 bases short and J 8 bases short, with 11 bases between. Germline values: CDR1 SGHRS, CDR2 YFSETQ. CDR3 in amino acids: CASSLVGGEGYTF. DNA for the CDR3: TGCGCCAGCAGCTTGGTTGGGGGCGAAGGCTACACCTTC.

This chain links TRBV30 with TRBJ2-7, with 7 bases matching TRBD1. Germline V gene lookup returns CDR1 GTSNPN and CDR2 SVGIG (reference sequence). The CDR3 consists of 14 residues. Germline trimming cut 3 bases from V and 2 bases from J; bases unmatched to any gene: 7. The CDR3 DNA follows: TGTGCCTGGAGGAAAACAGGGGTTGCCTACGAGCAGTACTTC. This encodes CAWRKTGVAYEQYF.

CDR3 residues: CAISVTGSQVVYEQYF. As DNA, the CDR3 is TGTGCCATCAGTGTTACCGGCTCACAGGTCGTCTACGAGCAGTACTTC. The chain uses TRBV10-3 and TRBJ2-7, with D perhaps matching TRBD1 (5 bases). V was clipped by 4 bases and J by 3 bases, with 19 bases between them. The germline CDR1 and CDR2 sequences are ENHRY and SYGVKD. This CDR3 is built from 16 residues.

The CDR3 loop reads CASSLEPRGIQETQYF. The CDR3 DNA follows: TGTGCCAGCAGCTTAGAACCGAGGGGGATCCAAGAGACCCAGTACTTC. V and J are TRBV11-1 and TRBJ2-5, with D possibly TRBD1 on 6 matching bases. The germline V gene encodes CDR1 SGHAT and CDR2 FQDESV (reference sequence). Trimming removed 1 base at V and 1 base at J, with 13 bases between. The CDR3 spans 16 residues.

The chain employs TRBV2 and TRBJ2-7; 10 bases match TRBD1. CDR1 and CDR2 (germline): SNHLY, FYNNEI. Trimming cost V 11 bases and J 5 bases; bases outside gene matches: 12. The CDR3 totals 14 residues. The CDR3 loop reads CAGFEGTGVHEQYF. Written as DNA, the CDR3 is TGTGCCGGCTTTGAGGGGACAGGGGTCCACGAGCAGTACTTC.